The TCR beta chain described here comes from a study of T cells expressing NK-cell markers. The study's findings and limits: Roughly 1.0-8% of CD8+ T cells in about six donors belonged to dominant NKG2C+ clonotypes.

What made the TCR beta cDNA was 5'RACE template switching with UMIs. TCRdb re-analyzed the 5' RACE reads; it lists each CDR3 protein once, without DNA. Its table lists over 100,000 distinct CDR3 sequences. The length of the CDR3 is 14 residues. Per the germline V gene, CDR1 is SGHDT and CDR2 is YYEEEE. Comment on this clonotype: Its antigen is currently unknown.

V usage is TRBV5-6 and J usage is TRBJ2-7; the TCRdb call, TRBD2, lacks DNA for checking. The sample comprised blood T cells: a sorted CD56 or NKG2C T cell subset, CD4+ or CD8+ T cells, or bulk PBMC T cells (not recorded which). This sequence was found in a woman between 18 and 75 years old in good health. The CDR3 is CASSLHLAGGEQYF.